Below, one T cell receptor (beta chain) is given with its context. Its antigen is unidentified. This sample is part of a study of OX40 agonist ivuxolimab in advanced cancers. Study-level background: Treatment of patients was with ivuxolimab, an agonistic anti-OX40 (CD134) antibody.

Study results and caveats: CD8+ T cells were the subset that, on average, had more expanded clones than CD4+.

Germline V lookup: CDR1 SGHRS, CDR2 YFSETQ. CDR3 length: 13 amino acids. Between the trimmed V and J ends, which lost 4 bases and 0 bases, there was a span of 7 bases. Sequencing used immunoSEQ multiplex PCR; TCRdb keeps in-frame clones, though not all of them. The table includes about 65,000 clones, 89% detected once. J is TRBJ1-2 and V is TRBV5-1, with D unclear. Sequenced here: CD4+ or CD8+ T cells sorted from blood, sampled in a trial of the OX40 agonist ivuxolimab. The TCR comes from an adult with an advanced solid tumor such as melanoma, head and neck, liver or kidney cancer. The CDR3 DNA sequence: TGCGCCAGCAGCCCCGAAGCTAACTATGGCTACACCTTC. It codes for CASSPEANYGYTF.